This TCR beta chain was captured in a study of monozygotic twins with inflammatory bowel disease. In regard to this clonotype: Its specificity is unknown.

TCR libraries each used about 4,000 ng of total RNA. Each CDR3 protein gets one entry in TCRdb, which reprocessed the 5' RACE reads and gives no DNA. The sample totals 85,000 to 110,000 distinct CDR3 sequences. Study results and caveats: Discrimination among different T cell subtypes was not achievable.

The receptor comes from a human donor with ulcerative colitis or Crohn's disease, or a healthy co-twin of an affected twin (not recorded which). The sample comprised blood.

The CDR3 region is CATRDSPDTQYF. V is TRBV10-3 and J is TRBJ2-3. From germline, CDR1 is ENHRY and CDR2 SYGVKD. CDR3 length: 12 amino acids.